This T cell receptor beta chain was profiled in a study of cytotoxic CD8 clonotypes in ibrutinib-treated CLL. Study as a whole: There were, on average, approximately 260,000 productive templates and tens of thousands of productive rearrangements per sample.

TCRdb's table, derived via immunoSEQ multiplex PCR, lists solely in-frame clones and lacks some. Of roughly 38,000 clones listed, approximately 45% are singletons. V lost 6 bases to trimming and J lost 5 bases; unmatched junction nucleotides: 5. Germline V gives CDR1 SGHTA, CDR2 FQGNSA. The CDR3 totals 15 residues. This clone was found a few times. This sample comprised PBMCs, obtained before ibrutinib treatment. The V and J genes are TRBV7-2 and TRBJ2-3, with 13 bases matching TRBD2. The source of this sequence is a human donor with chronic lymphocytic leukemia. The CDR3 region is CASRLAGGPGDTQYF. Written as DNA, the CDR3 is TGTGCCAGCAGACTAGCGGGGGGGCCAGGAGATACGCAGTATTTT.